This T cell receptor (beta chain) was retrieved from a study of beta chain features in type 1 diabetes. About the research overall: Sorted cells numbering under 110 million were examined across all samples. Findings and limits, study-wide: Significant though moderate, a shortening of TCRB CDR3s appeared in all four CD4+ subsets of Type 1 diabetes patients.

CD4+ cells of the naive, central memory, regulatory and stem cell-like memory types were sorted via CD45RO/CCR7/CD25/CD127/CD95/CD27. As concerns this clone: Antigen: not known.

The study reverse transcribed the entire isolated RNA, so it sequenced expressed TCRB transcripts. The protocol was immunoSEQ multiplex PCR, while the TCRdb copy is restricted to in-frame clones and leaves out a portion. Here the sample spans hundreds of thousands of clones, around 15% being singletons. This TCR was recovered from a young man with type 1 diabetes. Sequencing input: naive CD4+ T cells from blood.

CDR3 region: CASSFLTGYNEQFF. The CDR3, as DNA: TGTGCCAGCAGCTTCCTAACAGGGTACAATGAGCAGTTCTTC. The gene calls are TRBV5-6 and TRBJ2-1; D is possibly TRBD1 (6 bases). The CDR3 loop spans 14 amino acids. Per the germline V gene, CDR1 is SGHDT and CDR2 is YYEEEE. Trimming pared 2 bases from V and 4 bases from J, leaving 10 bases between.